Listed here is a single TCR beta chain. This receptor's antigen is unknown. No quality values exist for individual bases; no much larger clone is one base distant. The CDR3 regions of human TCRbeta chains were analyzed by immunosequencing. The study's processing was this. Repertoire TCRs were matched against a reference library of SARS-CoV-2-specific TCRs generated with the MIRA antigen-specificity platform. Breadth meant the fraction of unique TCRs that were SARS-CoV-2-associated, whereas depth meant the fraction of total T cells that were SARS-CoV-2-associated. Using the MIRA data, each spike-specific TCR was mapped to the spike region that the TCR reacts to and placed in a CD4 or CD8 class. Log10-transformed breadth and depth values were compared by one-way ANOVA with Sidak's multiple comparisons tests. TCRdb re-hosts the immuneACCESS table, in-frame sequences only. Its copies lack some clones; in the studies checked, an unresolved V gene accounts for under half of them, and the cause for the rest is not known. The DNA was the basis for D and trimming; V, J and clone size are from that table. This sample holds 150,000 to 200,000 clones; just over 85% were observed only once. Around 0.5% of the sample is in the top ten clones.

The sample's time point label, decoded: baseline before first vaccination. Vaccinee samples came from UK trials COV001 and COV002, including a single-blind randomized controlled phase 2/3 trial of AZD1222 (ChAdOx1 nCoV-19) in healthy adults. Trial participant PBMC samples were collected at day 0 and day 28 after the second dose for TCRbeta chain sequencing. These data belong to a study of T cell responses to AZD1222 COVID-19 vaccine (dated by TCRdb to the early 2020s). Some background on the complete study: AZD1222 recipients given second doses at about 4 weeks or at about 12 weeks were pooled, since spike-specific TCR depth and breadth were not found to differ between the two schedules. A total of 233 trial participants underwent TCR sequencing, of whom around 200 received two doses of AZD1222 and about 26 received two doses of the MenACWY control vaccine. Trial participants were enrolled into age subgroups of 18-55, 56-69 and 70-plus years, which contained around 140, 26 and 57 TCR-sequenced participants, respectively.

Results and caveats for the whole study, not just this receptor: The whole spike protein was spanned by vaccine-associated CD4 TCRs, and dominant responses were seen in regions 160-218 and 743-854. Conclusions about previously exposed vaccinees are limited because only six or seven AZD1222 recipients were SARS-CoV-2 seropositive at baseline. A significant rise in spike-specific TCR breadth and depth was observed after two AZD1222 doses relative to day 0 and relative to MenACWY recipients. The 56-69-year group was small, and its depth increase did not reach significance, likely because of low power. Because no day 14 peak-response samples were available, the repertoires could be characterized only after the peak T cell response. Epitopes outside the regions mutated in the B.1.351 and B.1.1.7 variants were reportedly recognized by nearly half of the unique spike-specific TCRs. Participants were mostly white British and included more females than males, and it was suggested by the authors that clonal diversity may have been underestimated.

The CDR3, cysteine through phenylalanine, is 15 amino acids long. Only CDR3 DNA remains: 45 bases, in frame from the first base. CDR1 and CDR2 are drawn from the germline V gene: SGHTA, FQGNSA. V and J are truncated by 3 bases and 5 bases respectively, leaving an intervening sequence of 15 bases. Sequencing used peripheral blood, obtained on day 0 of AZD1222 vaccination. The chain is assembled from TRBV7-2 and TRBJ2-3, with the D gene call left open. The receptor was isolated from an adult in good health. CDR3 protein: CASSLGSRNVDTQYF. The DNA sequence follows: TGTGCCAGCAGCTTGGGTTCCAGAAACGTAGATACGCAGTATTTT.